Listed below are T cell receptor beta chains from one sample, sequenced in a study of blood T cells in healthy people across ages. TCRdb recomputed calls from the 5' RACE reads with MiXCR, one row per CDR3 protein. The sample holds approximately 810,000 distinct CDR3 sequences; under 35% are singletons and the top ten take about 18%. The sequenced sample consisted of blood. Every receptor here comes from a woman older than 75 in good health. The CDR3 runs from the conserved cysteine through the conserved F or W. Fields, in order: clone size, J gene, V gene, D gene, CDR3 protein, CDR3 DNA. D genes are given only for firm matches. Not every row has a clone size; where given, it reads once, few, many or a size class.

few,TRBJ1-5,TRBV20-1,NA,CSARDLQGRDQPQHF,TGCAGTGCTAGGGACCTACAGGGAAGGGATCAGCCCCAGCATTTT
NA,TRBJ2-5,TRBV5-1,NA,CASSFMSGPSGETQYF,TGCGCCAGCAGCTTCATGAGCGGGCCCTCCGGGGAGACCCAGTACTTC
NA,TRBJ2-1,TRBV18,NA,CASSPPARETQFF,TGTGCCAGCTCACCACCGGCCAGAGAGACCCAGTTCTTC
once,TRBJ2-5,TRBV9,TRBD1,CVSSTGQGLQETQYF,TGTGTCAGCAGCACCGGACAGGGCCTACAAGAGACCCAGTACTTC
NA,TRBJ2-1,TRBV7-2,NA,CASSLRPSYNEQFF,TGTGCCAGCAGCTTGAGACCCTCCTACAATGAGCAGTTCTTC
few,TRBJ1-4,TRBV11-2,TRBD1,CASSLLGTRPGQGREKLFF,TGTGCCAGCAGCTTATTGGGTACCCGACCGGGACAGGGTCGTGAAAAACTGTTTTTT
NA,TRBJ2-5,TRBV27,NA,CASSLNSLARKETQYF,TGTGCCAGCAGTTTAAACTCCCTAGCGAGGAAAGAGACCCAGTACTTC
many,TRBJ2-3,TRBV28,NA,CASSLAPMGKWTDTQYF,TGTGCCAGCAGTTTGGCCCCCATGGGCAAGTGGACAGATACGCAGTATTTT
many,TRBJ2-7,TRBV5-1,NA,CASSLGSSSYEQYF,TGCGCCAGCAGCCTAGGCTCTAGCTCCTACGAGCAGTACTTC
NA,TRBJ1-5,TRBV12-3/TRBV12-4,TRBD1,CASSFMTGRQPQHF,TGTGCCAGCAGTTTTATGACAGGGAGGCAGCCCCAGCATTTT
few,TRBJ2-7,TRBV16,NA,CASSQFVYEQYF,TGTGCCAGCAGCCAATTTGTCTACGAGCAGTACTTC
few,TRBJ2-1,TRBV2,NA,CASSEWGGRSYNEQFF,TGTGCCAGCAGTGAATGGGGGGGCCGATCCTACAATGAGCAGTTCTTC
NA,TRBJ1-3,TRBV12-3/TRBV12-4,NA,CASNTEPWGSTIYF,TGTGCCAGCAATACAGAACCGTGGGGAAGCACCATATATTTT
NA,TRBJ2-5,TRBV12-3/TRBV12-4,NA,CASSLWSRGQETQYF,TGTGCCAGCAGTTTATGGTCGAGGGGACAAGAGACCCAGTACTTC
NA,TRBJ2-1,TRBV4-2,TRBD2,CASSQEGRGLADNEQFF,TGTGCCAGCAGCCAAGAGGGTCGGGGACTAGCGGACAATGAGCAGTTCTTC